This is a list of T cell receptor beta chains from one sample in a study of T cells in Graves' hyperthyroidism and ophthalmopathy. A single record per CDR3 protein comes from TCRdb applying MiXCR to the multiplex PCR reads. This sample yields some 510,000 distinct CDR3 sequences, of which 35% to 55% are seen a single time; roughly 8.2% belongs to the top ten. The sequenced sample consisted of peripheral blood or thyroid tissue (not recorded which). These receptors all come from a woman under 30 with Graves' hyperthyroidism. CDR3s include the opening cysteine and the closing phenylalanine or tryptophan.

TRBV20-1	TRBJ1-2	CSASMFEVVENGYTF
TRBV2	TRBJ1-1	CASSPMDRPNTEAFF
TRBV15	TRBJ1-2	CATSRVAGQQGHGYTF
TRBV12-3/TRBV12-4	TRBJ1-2	CASSYDLTIYGYTF
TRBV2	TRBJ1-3	CAGQEDIDTIYF
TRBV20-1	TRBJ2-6	CSAKSSGANVLTF
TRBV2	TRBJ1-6	CASSPAGVSPLHF
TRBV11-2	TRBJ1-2	CASSLAAGPRGYGYTF
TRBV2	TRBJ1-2	CASSPDSLDGYTF
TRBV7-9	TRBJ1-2	CASSAMDVGQGEVGYTF
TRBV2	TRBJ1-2	CASSPRLRGSTGYTF
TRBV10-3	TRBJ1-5	CAISDNGNRPQHF
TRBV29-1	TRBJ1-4	CSVPRTGVEKLFF
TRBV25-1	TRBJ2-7	CASSEYPSYEQYF
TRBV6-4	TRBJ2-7	CASSSRQRTYEQYF
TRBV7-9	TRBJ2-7	CASSYGTGRVYEQYF
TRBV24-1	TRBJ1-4	CASSVGGLPGEKLFF
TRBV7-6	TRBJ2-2	CASSFGRESLNTGELFF
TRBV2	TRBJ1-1	CASSVLGVAFF
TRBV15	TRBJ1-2	CATSSLGRGGTDGYTF
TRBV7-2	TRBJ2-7	CASSQDLGPMTSGLSYEQYF
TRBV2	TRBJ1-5	CASSGQGGGQPQHF
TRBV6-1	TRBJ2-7	CAGADSHEQYF
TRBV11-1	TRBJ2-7	CASSPSGHISTSYEQYF